These 18 T cell receptor beta chains came from one sample sequenced in a study of cytomegalovirus exposure and HLA in healthy donors. A multiplex PCR was run with 60 Vbeta primers and 13 Jbeta primers. Here immunoSEQ multiplex PCR was the method, and the copy in TCRdb shows in-frame clones only, minus some. The sample yields about 100,000 clones, 74% seen once. Input material: PBMCs. The source is a man in his forties or fifties in good health and CMV-seropositive.

The J gene is TRBJ2-5, the V gene TRBV4-1; maybe TRBD1 (5 bases). The CDR3 sequence is 15 residues long. Per the germline V gene, CDR1 is MGHRA and CDR2 is YSYEKL. V lost 4 bases and J lost 0, with 12 bases in between. For the CDR3, the DNA is TGCGCCAGCAGCCCAGGGTTGGGGAACCAAGAGACCCAGTACTTC. Translation: CASSPGLGNQETQYF.

The chain combines TRBV6-1 with TRBJ1-1; D is perhaps TRBD1 (5 bases). Per germline, CDR1 MNHNS and CDR2 SASEGT. The length of the CDR3 is 13 residues. The V and J ends lost 6 bases and 1 base respectively, with 9 bases between them. The CDR3, as DNA: TGTGCCAGCAGAGACAGCCAGAACACTGAAGCTTTCTTT. Its protein is CASRDSQNTEAFF.

The V and J genes are TRBV6-6 and TRBJ1-2, with 9 positions matching TRBD1. Germline V gene data show CDR1 as MNHNY and CDR2 as SVGAGI (reference sequence). This CDR3 has 15 amino acids. V lost 5 bases to trimming and J lost 6 bases; unmatched junction nucleotides: 10. CDR3 sequence: CASSRSGTGSDGYTF. In DNA, the CDR3 is TGTGCCAGCAGTCGCTCCGGGACAGGGAGTGATGGCTACACCTTC.

This clone was detected only once. This chain uses TRBV5-1 with TRBJ2-3; the match to TRBD2 covers 7 bases. This CDR3 has 15 amino acids. V gave up 0 bases and J gave up 1 base; unmatched junction bases: 2. CDR1 and CDR2 (germline): SGHRS, YFSETQ. Here the CDR3 reads CASSLALAGTDTQYF. Here the CDR3 DNA reads TGCGCCAGCAGCTTGGCTCTAGCGGGCACAGATACGCAGTATTTT.

This chain connects TRBV2 to TRBJ1-4; D is unresolved. V was cut by 9 bases and J by 0 bases, with 17 bases left in between. This CDR3 contains 16 residues. Germline loops: CDR1 SNHLY, CDR2 FYNNEI. The CDR3 reads CASRQMLFATNEKLFF. In nucleotides, the CDR3 is TGTGCCAGTAGACAAATGTTGTTTGCAACTAATGAAAAACTGTTTTTT.

V and J are TRBV5-1 and TRBJ2-5, with a tentative D call TRBD2 (5 bases). Germline V gene sequence: CDR1 SGHRS, CDR2 YFSETQ. The ends were cut back, 4 bases at V and 11 bases at J, with 18 bases in the middle. The CDR3 is made up of 13 amino acids. DNA for the CDR3: TGCGCCAGCAGCCTTGGGAGCCCTGGAGAGCAGTACTTC. Translation: CASSLGSPGEQYF.

This clone was observed once. CDR3 DNA: TGTGCCAGCAGATCTAGCGGGGAGCTGTTTTTT. Translating gives CASRSSGELFF. The rearrangement joins TRBV7-3 to TRBJ2-2; no definite D call. Germline V lookup: CDR1 SGHTA, CDR2 FQGTGA. V lost 6 bases to trimming and J lost 7 bases, with 6 bases between them. This CDR3 has 11 amino acids.

V gene TRBV6-1 combines with J gene TRBJ2-1; 7 nucleotides agree with TRBD2. Germline V lookup: CDR1 MNHNS, CDR2 SASEGT. V lost 1 base to trimming and J lost 6 bases; unmatched junction nucleotides: 6. There are 15 residues in the CDR3. This chain's CDR3 is CASSEGGLHSNEQFF. CDR3 DNA sequence: TGTGCCAGCAGTGAAGGGGGACTACATTCCAATGAGCAGTTCTTC.

As regards this clone: A read error may account for a junction end that differs from germline. This same CDR3 is encoded by further DNA sequences in the sample. V and J are TRBV5-1 and TRBJ1-1; 9 bases line up with TRBD1. The CDR3 contains 17 residues. Germline values: CDR1 SGHRS, CDR2 YFSETQ. The CDR3 DNA reads as TGCGCCAGCAGCCCAGGGACAGGGCGGAGTCGAGGGGCTGAAGCCTTCTTT. It is translated as CASSPGTGRSRGAEAFF.

The chain is built from TRBV7-9 and TRBJ2-5, with TRBD1 identical over 9 bases. The end of the DNA aligns better with TRBJ2-7, so the J call may be wrong. CDR3 length: 14 residues. The germline V gene has CDR1 SEHNR and CDR2 FQNEAQ (reference sequence). CDR3 region: CASSHRDRASEQYF. The CDR3 DNA reads TGTGCCAGCAGCCACCGGGACAGGGCTTCCGAGCAGTACTTC.

The chain has TRBV15 and TRBJ2-4; maybe TRBD1 (6 bases). The CDR3 contains 15 residues. The V end was cut by 4 bases, the J end by 7 bases, with 17 bases between. Germline assignment: CDR1 LNHNV and CDR2 YYDKDF (reference sequence). CDR3 nucleotides: TGTGCCACCAGCAATGTCCGGACAGTAGGGAACATTCAGTACTTC. Its protein product is CATSNVRTVGNIQYF.

This chain links TRBV30 with TRBJ1-2; 11 nucleotides agree with TRBD1. The V gene end was trimmed by 5 bases and the J gene end by 4 bases; junction bases not matched to a gene: 12. CDR3 length equals 16 residues. Germline V gene data show CDR1 as GTSNPN and CDR2 as SVGIG (reference sequence). CDR3 in amino acids: CAWVRDRGNPSYGYTF. CDR3 DNA sequence: TGTGCCTGGGTCCGGGACAGGGGGAATCCCAGCTATGGCTACACCTTC.

The J gene is TRBJ1-5, the V gene TRBV14; unclear D gene. Looked up from germline, CDR1 is SGHDN and CDR2 is FVKESK. V shed 5 bases and J shed 4 bases, with 9 bases lying between them. The CDR3 is made up of 13 amino acids. The CDR3 is CASSYRDNQPQHF. CDR3 sequence (DNA): TGTGCCAGCAGCTACCGGGATAATCAGCCCCAGCATTTT.

The V gene is TRBV5-4, the J gene TRBJ1-4; tentatively, D is TRBD1 (5 bases). This CDR3 comprises 16 residues. Deletions cut 1 base from V and 2 bases from J, with 12 bases between. Germline V gives CDR1 SGHNT, CDR2 YYREEE (reference sequence). The CDR3 coding sequence is TGTGCCAGCAGCTTGCAAGGGGCCGGGACTAATGAAAAACTGTTTTTT. Translated: CASSLQGAGTNEKLFF.

The V gene is TRBV7-8, the J gene TRBJ1-2; D is undetermined. V shed 4 bases and J shed 2 bases, with 5 bases lying between them. The CDR3 contains 12 residues. Germline-derived CDR1 and CDR2 are SGHVS and FQNEAQ. The CDR3 here is CASSSLNYGYTF. CDR3 DNA: TGTGCCAGCAGCTCCCTCAACTATGGCTACACCTTC.

This clone occurred once. CDR3: CASSGTSQETQYF. CDR3 DNA sequence: TGTGCCAGTAGTGGGACTTCCCAAGAGACCCAGTACTTC. The J gene is TRBJ2-5, the V gene TRBV19; D may be TRBD2 (6 bases). The CDR3 runs to 13 residues. V gave up 5 bases and J gave up 1 base, with 8 bases separating them. Germline CDR1 and CDR2: LNHDA and SQIVND (reference sequence).

The chain links TRBV5-1 to TRBJ2-2, with D perhaps TRBD1 (5 bases). The germline V and J ends were trimmed by 5 bases and 6 bases, with 17 bases remaining between them. Germline loops: CDR1 SGHRS, CDR2 YFSETQ. The CDR3 extends over 15 amino acids. The CDR3 coding sequence is TGCGCCAGCAGACCAGGGCTTTGGGGTTCCGGGGAGCTGTTTTTT. This translates into CASRPGLWGSGELFF.

V and J are TRBV10-1 and TRBJ2-2; perhaps TRBD2 as D (6 bases). Looked up from germline, CDR1 is WNHNN and CDR2 is SYGVQD (reference sequence). This CDR3 region has 16 residues. Trimming took off 2 bases at V and 5 bases at J, with 15 bases between the two ends. The CDR3 nucleotides read TGCGCCAGCAGTGAGGGGAGGCTAGCTGCGACCGGGGAGCTGTTTTTT. This sequence encodes CASSEGRLAATGELFF.